This TCR beta chain was sequenced for a study of T cells in Graves' hyperthyroidism and ophthalmopathy. Study findings and constraints: Blood samples included most of the expanded thyroid clonotypes exceeding 0.001.

The CDR3 regions of TCR beta were amplified from RNA transcripts. HTBI primers drove first-round RT-PCR of the TCR CDR3. A single record per CDR3 protein comes from TCRdb applying MiXCR to the multiplex PCR reads. The data hold 640,000 or so distinct CDR3 sequences, with more than 13% observed a single time. The study left out patients who had uncontrolled infection, other autoimmune disease, pregnancy or lactation. The sample holds many counts of this clonotype. The antigen remains unidentified. Sequenced input: blood. This clonotype was obtained from a woman aged 18-29 years with Graves' ophthalmopathy.

CDR3 residues: CASSFGLHTDTQYF. The CDR3 coding sequence is TGTGCCAGCAGTTTTGGTTTACACACAGATACGCAGTATTTT. J is TRBJ2-3 and V is TRBV27; D unclear. This CDR3 region has 14 residues. V was trimmed by 3 bases and J by 2 bases, leaving 9 bases between them. CDR1 is MNHEY and CDR2 is SMNVEV in the germline V gene (reference sequence).